The 16 T cell receptor beta chains below all came from one sample that was sequenced in a study of immune evolution from preneoplasia to lung adenocarcinoma. The repertoire was sequenced with immunoSEQ multiplex PCR; TCRdb's copy has only in-frame clones and lacks some. The data contain 3,600 or so clones, around 75% of them singletons. Sequencing was carried out using FFPE minimally invasive lung adenocarcinoma tissue. The origin of the receptors is a person between 55 and 80 years old with lung adenocarcinoma.

This clone is classed as large (0.1 to 1%). V usage is TRBV7-3 and J usage is TRBJ2-1; TRBD1 matches 10 bases. Trimming cost V 2 bases and J 6 bases; bases outside gene matches: 10. Germline CDR1 reads SGHTA; CDR2 reads FQGTGA. This CDR3 comprises 17 residues. The CDR3 DNA reads TGTGCCAGCAGCTTAGACCCCGGGACAGGGGTTTCCAATGAGCAGTTCTTC. Translated: CASSLDPGTGVSNEQFF.

The V and J genes are TRBV2 and TRBJ2-7, with 10 bases that match TRBD1. The CDR3 covers 13 residues. Per germline, CDR1 SNHLY and CDR2 FYNNEI. V gave up 8 bases and J gave up 3 bases; unmatched junction bases: 4. The CDR3 DNA is TGTGCCAGCCAAGGACAGGGGGGCTACGAGCAGTACTTC. Residues: CASQGQGGYEQYF.

The V and J genes are TRBV28 and TRBJ2-6, with 10 bases matching TRBD1. CDR1 is MDHEN and CDR2 is SYDVKM in the germline V gene. The CDR3 loop spans 17 amino acids. V trimming: 7 bases; J trimming: 1 base; junction bases outside the gene matches: 7. In DNA form, the CDR3 reads TGTGCCAGCACTACCGGGACAGGGGCTTCTGGGGCCAACGTCCTGACTTTC. The encoded protein is CASTTGTGASGANVLTF.

J is TRBJ2-5 and V is TRBV4-2; D is ambiguous. V was clipped by 1 base and J by 0 bases, with 9 bases between them. The germline CDR1 and CDR2 sequences are LGHNA and YNFKEQ. The CDR3 loop spans 15 amino acids. CDR3 in amino acids: CASSQGGRDQETQYF. The CDR3 DNA reads as TGTGCCAGCAGCCAAGGTGGACGGGACCAAGAGACCCAGTACTTC.

The rearrangement links TRBV6-6 to TRBJ1-1; no clear D gene. The length of the CDR3 is 14 residues. The V and J ends lost 2 bases and 4 bases respectively, with 11 bases between them. From germline, CDR1 is MNHNY and CDR2 SVGAGI (reference sequence). The CDR3 is CASSYPGESTEAFF. For the CDR3, the DNA is TGTGCCAGCAGTTACCCCGGAGAGAGCACTGAAGCTTTCTTT.

This clone was seen a few times. The chain joins TRBV4-2 to TRBJ2-7; unclear D gene. CDR1 and CDR2 (germline): LGHNA, YNFKEQ. V was clipped by 0 bases and J by 4 bases, with 7 bases between them. The CDR3 loop spans 13 amino acids. CDR3 sequence: CASSQDLPYEQYF. For the CDR3, the DNA is TGTGCCAGCAGCCAAGATCTCCCATACGAGCAGTACTTC.

The chain is built from TRBV2 and TRBJ1-1; a weak D match, TRBD1 (5 bases). Trimming shortened V by 3 bases and J by 0 bases, and 8 bases separated the two germline ends. Germline V gene lookup returns CDR1 SNHLY and CDR2 FYNNEI. CDR3 length: 14 amino acids. The CDR3 region is CASSDKGMNTEAFF. For the CDR3, the DNA is TGTGCCAGCAGTGATAAGGGGATGAACACTGAAGCTTTCTTT.

This chain connects TRBV7-3 to TRBJ2-2; perhaps D is TRBD1 or TRBD2 (6 bases each). The V end lost 0 bases, the J end lost 6 bases, and 11 bases lay between the germline ends. This CDR3 is 15 amino acids long. Germline values: CDR1 SGHTA, CDR2 FQGTGA. The CDR3 bases are TGTGCCAGCAGCTTAACCGGGGGCGAGGCCGGGGAGCTGTTTTTT. It codes for CASSLTGGEAGELFF.

This chain connects TRBV9 to TRBJ2-2; no firm D call. The V gene lost 0 bases and the J gene lost 0 bases, with 6 bases spanning the gap. The CDR3 length is 15 residues. Germline V gives CDR1 SGDLS, CDR2 YYNGEE. The CDR3 loop is CASSVGGTNTGELFF. CDR3 DNA sequence: TGTGCCAGCAGCGTAGGAGGAACGAACACCGGGGAGCTGTTTTTT.

The chain combines TRBV4-1 with TRBJ2-7; 8 nucleotides agree with TRBD2. J lost 3 bases, V lost 5 bases, and 3 bases had no gene match. Germline V gene lookup returns CDR1 MGHRA and CDR2 YSYEKL. CDR3 length: 13 residues. CDR3 bases: TGCGCCAGCAGCTCGGGACTAGGCTACGAGCAGTACTTC. Translation: CASSSGLGYEQYF.

This clone is hyperexpanded. This rearrangement joins TRBV12-5 to TRBJ2-3; D unresolved. Trimming took off 2 bases at V and 2 bases at J, with 11 bases between the two ends. Germline V gives CDR1 LGHNT, CDR2 FRNRAP. This CDR3 has 15 residues. CDR3 loop: CASGLPTESTDTQYF. The CDR3 DNA is TGTGCTAGTGGTTTGCCTACAGAATCCACAGATACGCAGTATTTT.

V usage is TRBV6-6 and J usage is TRBJ2-3; the D call may be TRBD1 or TRBD2 (5 bases each). The CDR3 sequence is 15 residues long. Germline CDR1 reads MNHNY; CDR2 reads SVGAGI (reference sequence). The V end lost 5 bases, the J end lost 2 bases, and 14 bases lay between the germline ends. The CDR3 nucleotides read TGTGCCAGCAGTGATTCAGGGACCCCCACAGATACGCAGTATTTT. Amino acid sequence: CASSDSGTPTDTQYF.

The V call is TRBV27, the J call TRBJ2-5; TRBD2 matches at 8 bases. This CDR3 is 15 amino acids long. V dropped 3 bases and J dropped 5; count of bases not matched to a gene: 8. Germline CDR1 MNHEY, CDR2 SMNVEV (reference sequence). The CDR3: CASSLVGGAEETQYF. In DNA, the CDR3 is TGTGCCAGCAGTTTGGTCGGGGGGGCCGAGGAGACCCAGTACTTC.

The chain couples TRBV27 to TRBJ2-5; D gene uncertain. Germline V CDR1 and CDR2: MNHEY, SMNVEV (reference sequence). Trimming took 2 bases from V and 1 from J, leaving 8 bases between them. The CDR3 is 14 amino acids. CDR3 nucleotide sequence: TGTGCCAGCAGTTTAATGGGTGGCCAAGAGACCCAGTACTTC. Translated, it gives CASSLMGGQETQYF.

This clone showed up just a few times. The gene calls are TRBV6-5 and TRBJ1-2; 7 positions agree with TRBD1. CDR1 is MNHEY, CDR2 SVGAGI, per germline. The CDR3 loop spans 15 amino acids. Trimming took 5 bases from V and 4 from J; bases not matched to a gene: 10. CDR3 coding DNA: TGTGCCAGCAGTCCTTCAACCGGGACAGCCTATGGCTACACCTTC. This sequence encodes CASSPSTGTAYGYTF.

The CDR3 region has the DNA TGTGCCAGCAGTCATCAGAACCGGCACTCCTACGAGCAGTACTTC. Amino acids: CASSHQNRHSYEQYF. The chain links TRBV6-4 to TRBJ2-7; unclear D gene. This CDR3 is built from 15 residues. V lost 5 bases and J lost 0, with 14 bases in between. Germline assignment: CDR1 MRHNA and CDR2 SNTAGT.